Listed below are T cell receptor beta chains from one sample, sequenced in a study of shared clonotypes between healthy human individuals. The data were produced by immunoSEQ multiplex PCR, yet TCRdb's version contains in-frame clones alone and is incomplete. The sample consists of about 2,200,000 clones, approximately 94% of them appearing once. Sequenced: naive CD8+ T cells from PBMCs. The origin of the receptors is a man aged 18 to 29 in good health. Some clones in this sample may be carry-over from other donors' samples. CDR3s include the opening cysteine and the closing phenylalanine or tryptophan. The D gene is left open where the match is weak. Size is omitted from some rows. Given values are once, few, many or a class for expanded clones.

j_call | cdr3_length | v_call | clone_size | d_call | cdr3_nt | cdr3_aa
TRBJ1-4 | 15 | TRBV5-5 | . | . | TGTGCCAGCAGCTTCCCCGGGACGGCGAATGAAAAACTGTTTTTT | CASSFPGTANEKLFF
TRBJ2-7 | 14 | TRBV9 | . | . | TGTGCCAGCAGCGTAGAAGGGGTGAGCGGCGAGCAGTACTTC | CASSVEGVSGEQYF
TRBJ2-7 | 13 | TRBV6-1 | . | TRBD1 | TGTGCCAGCGCAATGACAGGGGGAAACGAGCAGTACTTC | CASAMTGGNEQYF
TRBJ2-1 | 16 | TRBV28 | . | . | TGTGCCAGCAGTTTTAGGCGGTTGGGGTCCTACAATGAGCAGTTCTTC | CASSFRRLGSYNEQFF
TRBJ2-7 | 16 | TRBV30 | . | . | TGTGCCTGGAGTGTACTATCCGGGACTCCCGCCCTCGAGCAGTACTTC | CAWSVLSGTPALEQYF
TRBJ2-5 | 13 | TRBV5-5 | . | . | TGTGCCAGCAGCTTGGTCTCACAAGAGACCCAGTACTTC | CASSLVSQETQYF
TRBJ1-5 | 15 | TRBV5-8 | once | . | TGTGCCAGCAGCTTGAGGGCTTCTAGCAATCAGCCCCAGCATTTT | CASSLRASSNQPQHF
TRBJ1-2 | 13 | TRBV5-5 | . | . | TGTGCCAGCAGTGGGCAGGACAACTATGGCTACACCTTC | CASSGQDNYGYTF
TRBJ2-6 | 17 | TRBV7-9 | . | . | TGTGCCAGCAGCTTAGCCAGCGACGGGTTTGGGGCCAACGTCCTGACTTTC | CASSLASDGFGANVLTF
TRBJ2-1 | 13 | TRBV7-9 | . | TRBD2 | TGTGCCAGCAGCTCTCTAGCGGACCCTGAGCAGTTCTTC | CASSSLADPEQFF
TRBJ2-1 | 14 | TRBV13 | . | TRBD2 | TGTGCCAGCAGCACGGGGACTAGCGGGTATGAGCAGTTCTTC | CASSTGTSGYEQFF
TRBJ2-1 | 15 | TRBV5-6 | . | TRBD1 | TGTGCCAGCAGCTTAGGACAGGGGGCGTACAATGAGCAGTTCTTC | CASSLGQGAYNEQFF
TRBJ2-7 | 12 | TRBV27 | . | . | TGTGCCAGCAGTCCCCGGACAAGCGAGCAGTACTTC | CASSPRTSEQYF
TRBJ1-2 | 14 | TRBV7-9 | . | TRBD1 | TGTGCCAGCAGCTACTTAGGGGGCGCGAATGGCTACACCTTC | CASSYLGGANGYTF
TRBJ2-7 | 14 | TRBV6-5 | . | . | TGTGCCAGCAGTTTAGGACGATTGGGTGGCGAGCAGTACTTC | CASSLGRLGGEQYF
TRBJ2-2 | 15 | TRBV11-3 | . | TRBD2 | TGTGCCAGCAGCTTGGGACCGGGACTAGCAGGGGAGCTGTTTTTT | CASSLGPGLAGELFF
TRBJ1-4 | 14 | TRBV27 | . | . | TGTGCCAGCAGCCAAGCATACGGGTCTGGAAAACTGTTTTTT | CASSQAYGSGKLFF
TRBJ1-4 | 14 | TRBV27 | . | . | TGTGCCAGCAGTTTATTGAGGGTTGGAGAAAAACTGTTTTTT | CASSLLRVGEKLFF
TRBJ1-1 | 15 | TRBV19 | . | . | TGTGCCAGTAGTATAGATAACCCAGGGAACACTGAAGCTTTCTTT | CASSIDNPGNTEAFF
TRBJ2-7 | 13 | TRBV28 | . | . | TGTGCCAGCAGTTTGCAGGATAACTACGAGCAGTACTTC | CASSLQDNYEQYF
TRBJ2-1 | 15 | TRBV5-1 | . | . | TGCGCCAGCAGCTTGTGGGTTATCGGAATGGATGAGCAGTTCTTC | CASSLWVIGMDEQFF
TRBJ2-7 | 15 | TRBV7-6 | . | . | TGTGCCAGCAGCTTAGACAGGTCGAGCTCCTACGAGCAGTACTTC | CASSLDRSSSYEQYF
TRBJ1-1 | 13 | TRBV28 | . | . | TGTGCCAGCAGTCGCGAGGGACCCACTGAAGCTTTCTTT | CASSREGPTEAFF
TRBJ2-2 | 13 | TRBV6-1 | . | . | TGTGCCAGCAGGTGGACAGAAACCGGGGAGCTGTTTTTT | CASRWTETGELFF
TRBJ2-2 | 16 | TRBV7-3 | . | . | TGTGCCAGCAGCTCCTCCCCGACATTGAACACCGGGGAGCTGTTTTTT | CASSSSPTLNTGELFF
TRBJ1-5 | 13 | TRBV28 | few | . | TGTGCCAGCAGTTTATCCCAATATCAGCCCCAGCATTTT | CASSLSQYQPQHF
TRBJ2-7 | 14 | TRBV7-6 | . | . | TGTGCCAGCAGCTTAGCGGGCGGGAATGGGGAGCAGTACTTC | CASSLAGGNGEQYF
TRBJ1-5 | 16 | TRBV27 | . | TRBD1 | TGTGCCAGCAGTCCCCGGGACAGAGCAAGTAATCAGCCCCAGCATTTT | CASSPRDRASNQPQHF
TRBJ2-2 | 12 | TRBV9 | . | . | TGTGCCAGCAGCGTTGCGGGCGGGGAGCTGTTTTTT | CASSVAGGELFF
TRBJ1-1 | 16 | TRBV10-3 | . | TRBD1 | TGTGCCATCAGTGGAGACAGGGGGCGCTTGGACACTGAAGCTTTCTTT | CAISGDRGRLDTEAFF
TRBJ2-5 | 14 | TRBV10-3 | . | . | TGTGCCATCAGTGCCGGGTTCCTCCAAGAGACCCAGTACTTC | CAISAGFLQETQYF
TRBJ1-4 | 15 | TRBV15 | . | . | TGTGCCACCAGGAGGGGCAGGGCAACTAATGAAAAACTGTTTTTT | CATRRGRATNEKLFF
TRBJ1-5 | 15 | TRBV28 | . | . | TGTGCCAGCAGTTTATGGGATTTTAGCAATCAGCCCCAGCATTTT | CASSLWDFSNQPQHF
TRBJ1-3 | 19 | TRBV28 | . | TRBD1 | TGTGCCAGCAGTTACCCCAAAACCGGGACAGAACGCTCTGGAAACACCATATATTTT | CASSYPKTGTERSGNTIYF
TRBJ2-7 | 15 | TRBV28 | . | TRBD1 | TGTGCCAGCAGTTTAGTAGGGACAGCTTCCTACGAGCAGTACTTC | CASSLVGTASYEQYF
TRBJ1-4 | 14 | TRBV11-2 | . | . | TGTGCCAGCAGCCATAGGTACGGGGATGAAAAACTGTTTTTT | CASSHRYGDEKLFF
TRBJ1-5 | 17 | TRBV7-9 | . | . | TGTGCCAGCAGCCGGTTCGACACAATTAATAGCAATCAGCCCCAGCATTTT | CASSRFDTINSNQPQHF
TRBJ1-5 | 10 | TRBV27 | . | . | TGTGCCGCCCTAGATCAGCCCCAGCATTTT | CAALDQPQHF
TRBJ2-7 | 16 | TRBV28 | . | TRBD1 | TGTGCCAGCAGTTTATCCTGGACAGGGCTTGGCTACGAGCAGTACTTC | CASSLSWTGLGYEQYF
TRBJ2-1 | 12 | TRBV7-9 | . | . | TGTGCCAGCAGCGGCCACAGGGATGAGCAGTTCTTC | CASSGHRDEQFF
TRBJ2-1 | 13 | TRBV27 | . | . | TGCGCCAGCAGTTTAGGTTCCCACAATGAGCAGTTCTTC | CASSLGSHNEQFF
TRBJ1-2 | 16 | TRBV27 | . | TRBD1 | TGTGCCAGCAGTTTACGGACAGGGGGCGCGAGTTATGGCTACACCTTC | CASSLRTGGASYGYTF
TRBJ2-1 | 16 | TRBV28 | . | TRBD2 | TGTGCCAGCAGCCCGGGGACTAGCGGGGAATACAATGAGCAGTTCTTC | CASSPGTSGEYNEQFF
TRBJ2-3 | 15 | TRBV28 | . | . | TGTGCCAGCAGTCTCCGTAGCGGAAGGGCAGATACGCAGTATTTT | CASSLRSGRADTQYF
TRBJ2-7 | 13 | TRBV7-3 | few | TRBD2 | TGTGCCAGCAGCTTGGGAGGGGTCCACGAGCAGTACTTC | CASSLGGVHEQYF
TRBJ1-5 | 16 | TRBV11-2 | . | . | TGTGCCAGCAGCTTAGATGGACGTTATAGCAATCAGCCCCAGCATTTT | CASSLDGRYSNQPQHF
TRBJ2-7 | 14 | TRBV19 | once | . | TGTGCCAGTAGTCCAGGTTGGGGACCCTACGAGCAGTACTTC | CASSPGWGPYEQYF